This is a list of T cell receptor beta chains from one sample in a study of CD8 T cells in Susac syndrome. TCRdb passed the immunoSEQ multiplex PCR reads through MiXCR, listing each CDR3 protein once. This table holds approximately 140,000 distinct CDR3 sequences, roughly 80% found once. Source material: CD8+ T cells from PBMCs. The receptors originated from a human donor with multiple sclerosis. CDR3s include the opening cysteine and the closing phenylalanine or tryptophan. The D gene is left open where the match is weak. A clone size is listed for some rows: how often the clone was seen (once, few, many), or a class if it is expanded.

>TRBD1|NA|TRBV4-1|TRBJ2-5
TGCGCCAGCAGCCAAGCCGGGACAGGAAGAGAGACCCAGTACTTC
CASSQAGTGRETQYF
>NA|NA|TRBV10-3|TRBJ2-3
TGTGCCATCAGTCCGGGGACAGATACGCAGTATTTT
CAISPGTDTQYF
>TRBD1|NA|TRBV3-1|TRBJ2-7
TGTGCCAGCATGCCCGGGACAGGGGCCCCTCCTATATACGAGCAGTACTTC
CASMPGTGAPPIYEQYF
>TRBD1|NA|TRBV20-1|TRBJ2-7
TGCAGTGCCAGGACAGGGAACGAGCAGTACTTC
CSARTGNEQYF
>NA|NA|TRBV20-1|TRBJ2-4
TGCAGTGCTAGAGTGGGAATCCAAAACATTCAGTACTTC
CSARVGIQNIQYF
>NA|NA|TRBV3-1|TRBJ1-2
TGTGCCAGCAGCCCATTCCCAGGACAGAGTCCCCTTAACTATGGCTACACCTTC
CASSPFPGQSPLNYGYTF
>NA|NA|TRBV3-1|TRBJ1-1
TGTGCCAGCAGCCAAGAACCCAGAATGAACACTGAAGCTTTCTTT
CASSQEPRMNTEAFF
>TRBD1|NA|TRBV27|TRBJ2-2
TGTGCCAGCAGCCCCCGAGGGAGGACAGGGGTACACGGGGAGCTGTTTTTT
CASSPRGRTGVHGELFF
>TRBD1|few|TRBV5-1|TRBJ1-1
TGCGCCAGCAGCTCCGGGACAGGGCTAAATGAAGCTTTCTTT
CASSSGTGLNEAFF
>TRBD1|NA|TRBV6-1|TRBJ1-2
TGTGCCAGCAGGTCACAGGGGTATGGCTACACCTTC
CASRSQGYGYTF
>NA|NA|TRBV6-1|TRBJ1-3
TGTGCCAGCAGTGAACCCATCAACACCATATATTTT
CASSEPINTIYF
>NA|NA|TRBV7-9|TRBJ2-1
TGTGCCAGCCACTCTTACAATGAGCAGTTCTTC
CASHSYNEQFF
>NA|NA|TRBV2|TRBJ2-1
TGTGCCAGCTCCGACAATGAGCAGTTCTTC
CASSDNEQFF
>NA|NA|TRBV7-9|TRBJ2-5
TGTGCCAGCGGCCGGGTCGTCGAAGAGACCCAGTACTTC
CASGRVVEETQYF
>NA|few|TRBV6-5|TRBJ2-1
TGTGCCTCCACCCTAGGAGGGGGCAATGAGCAGTTCTTC
CASTLGGGNEQFF
>NA|NA|TRBV12-5|TRBJ1-1
TGTGCTAGTGGTTTGGTCACTGAAGCTTTCTTT
CASGLVTEAFF
>NA|NA|TRBV5-6|TRBJ2-5
TGTGCCAGCAGCTTGAGTAGAGGAGGGCCTTTCCAAGAGACCCAGTACTTC
CASSLSRGGPFQETQYF
>TRBD1|NA|TRBV2|TRBJ2-4
TGTGCCAGCAAAGAAGACGGGACAGGGAAAAACATTCAGTACTTC
CASKEDGTGKNIQYF
>NA|few|TRBV4-2|TRBJ2-6
TGTGCCAGCAGCCAGTCTGGGGCCAACGTCCTGACTTTC
CASSQSGANVLTF
>NA|NA|TRBV7-9|TRBJ2-1
TGTGCCAGCAGCTTAGCGCGATTGGACAGCCCTAAGGGGGAGCAGTTCTTC
CASSLARLDSPKGEQFF
>NA|NA|TRBV7-2|TRBJ1-1
TGTGCCAGCAGCTTAGTTTATGTGGAGGGGGGAGACGGAGCTTTCTTT
CASSLVYVEGGDGAFF
>NA|NA|TRBV9|TRBJ2-5
TGTGCCAGCAGCTCAAACCCTCGCGGGACGATCCCAGAGACCCAGTACTTC
CASSSNPRGTIPETQYF
>NA|NA|TRBV7-9|TRBJ1-2
TGTGCCAGCAGCTTAACGTCGTCACTCGGCTACACCTTC
CASSLTSSLGYTF
>NA|few|TRBV12-3/TRBV12-4|TRBJ2-7
TGTGCCAGCAGCCCCCGGGACTCCTCCCACGAGCAGTACTTC
CASSPRDSSHEQYF
>NA|NA|TRBV5-1|TRBJ2-1
TGCGCCAGCAGCCCCTGGGGGCAGGGTTTGGGTCCCTCCTACAATGAGCAGTTCTTC
CASSPWGQGLGPSYNEQFF
>NA|NA|TRBV7-9|TRBJ2-5
TGTGCCAGCAGCTTATATGAGCAAGAGACCCAGTACTTC
CASSLYEQETQYF
>NA|NA|TRBV29-1|TRBJ1-1
TGCAGCATAAGAGCCATGAACACTGAAGCTTTCTTT
CSIRAMNTEAFF
>TRBD1|NA|TRBV29-1|TRBJ1-2
TGCAGCGTCCAACAGGGGGACTATGGCTACACCTTC
CSVQQGDYGYTF
>NA|NA|TRBV29-1|TRBJ2-2
TGCAGCGTTGTTAGCTCACACACCGGGGAGCTGTTTTTT
CSVVSSHTGELFF
>TRBD1|few|TRBV5-1|TRBJ1-1
TGCGCCAGCAGCCCCTCGACAGGGAGCATGAACACTGAAGCTTTCTTT
CASSPSTGSMNTEAFF
>TRBD1|few|TRBV5-1|TRBJ2-7
TGCGCCAGCAGTCCCGGCCCGGGACAGCTCTCCTACGAGCAGTACTTC
CASSPGPGQLSYEQYF
>NA|NA|TRBV4-3|TRBJ2-1
TGCGCCAGCAGCCAACACCGGACTATACAAAATGAGCAGTTCTTC
CASSQHRTIQNEQFF
>NA|once|TRBV27|TRBJ1-6
TGTGCCAGCAGTTTGGGCGGCTATTCACCCCTCCACTTT
CASSLGGYSPLHF
>TRBD1|NA|TRBV12-3/TRBV12-4|TRBJ2-5
TGTGCCAGCAGTTTAGTACAGGGGGCGGGGGAGACCCAGTACTTC
CASSLVQGAGETQYF
>NA|NA|TRBV12-3/TRBV12-4|TRBJ2-2
TGTGCCAGCAGTTTTTGGGGCCTGAACACCGGGGAGCTGTTTTTT
CASSFWGLNTGELFF
>TRBD1|NA|TRBV27|TRBJ2-7
TGTGCCAGCAGTCCCCGGACAGGGGGGGACTACGAGCAGTACTTC
CASSPRTGGDYEQYF
>TRBD2|NA|TRBV5-1|TRBJ2-1
TGCGCCAGCAGCTTGGTTTTCGCGCGGGGGGGCCCCGCACGGAATGAGCAGTTCTTC
CASSLVFARGGPARNEQFF
>NA|NA|TRBV12-3/TRBV12-4|TRBJ1-1
TGTGCCAGCAGTTTAATGCTCACTGAAGCTTTCTTT
CASSLMLTEAFF
>NA|NA|TRBV13|TRBJ1-1
TGTGCCAGCAGCTTCGGGACAACAAACACTGAAGCTTTCTTT
CASSFGTTNTEAFF
>TRBD2|NA|TRBV5-6|TRBJ2-1
TGTGCCAGCAGCGTATCTAGCGGATTATACAATGAGCAGTTCTTC
CASSVSSGLYNEQFF